These 18 T cell receptor beta chains were all obtained from the same sample, sequenced in a study of PD-L1 blockade in urothelial cancer. Regarding time point: peripheral blood 6 weeks after treatment start. TCRdb's copy holds only in-frame clones and misses some; the assay was immunoSEQ multiplex PCR. Of tens of thousands of clones detected, almost 90% appear once; the ten largest clones hold approximately 11%. The source was PBMCs, collected around atezolizumab (anti-PD-L1) treatment. These receptors came from a man aged 55 to 70 with urothelial cancer.

This chain joins TRBV2 and TRBJ2-7; TRBD2 might be the D (6 bases). V was shortened by 6 bases and J by 9 bases, with 21 bases between the two germline ends. This CDR3 is 14 amino acids long. In germline, CDR1 is SNHLY, CDR2 FYNNEI. CDR3 loop: CASRARDSMSPQYF. The CDR3 region has the DNA TGTGCCAGCAGGGCCCGGGACTCCATGTCACCGCAGTACTTC.

The CDR3 region is CASSILDRGPAQGYTF. CDR3 bases: TGTGCCAGTAGTATCCTCGACAGGGGGCCCGCCCAGGGCTACACCTTC. This chain links TRBV19 with TRBJ1-2, with 10 bases lining up with TRBD1. V was clipped by 3 bases and J by 8 bases; unmatched bases: 12. The CDR3 has 16 amino acids. Per the germline V gene, CDR1 is LNHDA and CDR2 is SQIVND (reference sequence).

The genes are TRBV5-1 and TRBJ2-5, with D uncertain. Looked up from germline, CDR1 is SGHRS and CDR2 is YFSETQ. The CDR3 loop spans 12 amino acids. V was shortened by 1 base and J by 5 bases, with 6 bases between the two germline ends. CDR3 in amino acids: CASSLPGETQYF. In DNA, the CDR3 is TGCGCCAGCAGCTTGCCCGGGGAGACCCAGTACTTC. Full variable domain (remainder filled in from reference TRBV5-1 and TRBJ2-5): KAGVTQTPRYLIKTRGQQVTLSCSPISGHRSVSWYQQTPGQGLQFLFEYFSETQRNKGNFPGRFSGRQFSNSRSEMNVSTLELGDSALYLCASSLPGETQYFGPGTRLLVL.

The genes are TRBV29-1 and TRBJ2-1; D is perhaps TRBD2 (6 bases). The CDR3 covers 16 residues. Germline V gene lookup returns CDR1 SQVTM and CDR2 ANQGSEA. V was cut by 7 bases and J by 0 bases, with 19 bases left in between. CDR3 nucleotide sequence: TGCAGCGGGGCGGCGCGGGACCGGAGCTCCTACAATGAGCAGTTCTTC. It specifies CSGAARDRSSYNEQFF.

This chain links TRBV4-3 with TRBJ2-1, with 8 positions matching TRBD2. The V and J ends lost 0 bases and 0 bases, in that order; junction bases with no gene match: 4. CDR3 length: 17 residues. Germline V lookup: CDR1 LGHNA, CDR2 YSLEER. The CDR3 coding sequence is TGCGCCAGCAGCCAAGATCGCGGACTAGCCTCCTACAATGAGCAGTTCTTC. This gives the protein CASSQDRGLASYNEQFF.

CDR3 in amino acids: CASSLRTSGGVGETQYF. CDR3 DNA: TGTGCCAGCAGCTTACGGACTAGCGGGGGGGTCGGGGAGACCCAGTACTTC. V is TRBV11-3 and J is TRBJ2-5; 15 positions match TRBD2. V dropped 2 bases and J dropped 5; count of bases not matched to a gene: 6. This CDR3 comprises 17 residues. The germline V gene has CDR1 SGHNT and CDR2 YENEEA.

This rearrangement joins TRBV5-3 to TRBJ1-3; no clear D. TRBV5-3 is treated as an ORF (open reading frame) with a function not yet certain. The CDR3 loop spans 20 amino acids. Trimming took 2 bases from V and 5 from J, leaving 29 bases between them. Here the CDR3 reads CARSFIRHGKDRGDRNTIYF. For the CDR3, the DNA is TGTGCCAGAAGCTTTATTCGCCACGGGAAGGACCGGGGAGATCGAAACACCATATATTTT.

This clone was seen a few times. The rearrangement joins TRBV18 to TRBJ2-7, with D tentatively TRBD2 (5 bases). V was shortened by 4 bases and J by 2 bases, with 15 bases between the two germline ends. CDR3 length: 15 residues. The V gene's germline CDR1 is KGHSH and CDR2 LQKENI. The CDR3 DNA sequence: TGTGCCAGCTCACTCGAGGCGGGCCGGGCCTACGAGCAGTACTTC. Amino acid sequence: CASSLEAGRAYEQYF. Full variable domain (outside the CDR3, taken from reference TRBV18 and TRBJ2-7): NAGVMQNPRHLVRRRGQEARLRCSPMKGHSHVYWYRQLPEEGLKFMVYLQKENIIDESGMPKERFSAEFPKEGPSILRIQQVVRGDSAAYFCASSLEAGRAYEQYFGPGTRLTVT.

This clone was detected once. V usage is TRBV29-1 and J usage is TRBJ1-2; TRBD1 aligns across 9 bases. The CDR3 runs to 14 residues. V lost 7 bases and J lost 6; bases outside the gene matches: 12. The V gene's germline CDR1 is SQVTM and CDR2 ANQGSEA. The CDR3 DNA reads as TGCAGCGCCGGGGACAGGGTTGGGCAGCATGGCTACACCTTC. Encoded protein: CSAGDRVGQHGYTF.

V is TRBV5-5 and J is TRBJ2-1; D is uncertain. Germline V gene lookup returns CDR1 SGHKS and CDR2 YYEKEE (reference sequence). The V gene lost 1 base and the J gene lost 10 bases, with 9 bases spanning the gap. This CDR3 has 12 residues. The CDR3 nucleotides read TGTGCCAGCAGCTTGTATCCCAGGGAGCAGTTCTTC. Its protein product is CASSLYPREQFF.

The chain has TRBV18 and TRBJ2-7, with 7 bases matching TRBD1. The germline V gene encodes CDR1 KGHSH and CDR2 LQKENI. V lost 3 bases and J lost 2; bases outside the gene matches: 4. The CDR3 contains 14 residues. DNA of the CDR3: TGTGCCAGCTCACCGCTCGGGACAGCCTACGAGCAGTACTTC. Translated: CASSPLGTAYEQYF.

The CDR3: CASSLGSGTGGETQYF. DNA for the CDR3: TGTGCCAGCAGCTTAGGTTCCGGGACAGGGGGAGAGACCCAGTACTTC. The chain joins TRBV11-3 to TRBJ2-5; TRBD1 agrees at 11 bases. Per germline, CDR1 SGHNT and CDR2 YENEEA. Trimming took 1 base from V and 4 from J; bases not matched to a gene: 5. This CDR3 comprises 16 residues. The full variable domain, in which reference TRBV11-3 and TRBJ2-5 provide the parts outside the CDR3, is EAGVVQSPRYKIIEKKQPVAFWCNPISGHNTLYWYLQNLGQGPELLIRYENEEAVDDSQLPKDRFSAERLKGVDSTLKIQPAELGDSAVYLCASSLGSGTGGETQYFGPGTRLLVL.

The V and J genes are TRBV6-6 and TRBJ1-5; D is perhaps TRBD1 (6 bases). CDR1 is MNHNY, CDR2 SVGAGI, per germline (reference sequence). The length of the CDR3 is 15 residues. Trimming took off 4 bases at V and 2 bases at J, with 12 bases between the two ends. CDR3 DNA: TGTGCCAGCAGTTCCCCGCAGGGGCGCAATCAGCCCCAGCATTTT. It is translated as CASSSPQGRNQPQHF.

A few counts support this clone. The chain has TRBV28 and TRBJ2-7; 10 nucleotides match TRBD2. This CDR3 spans 17 amino acids. Germline values: CDR1 MDHEN, CDR2 SYDVKM. Trimming took 5 bases from V and 1 from J; bases not matched to a gene: 11. This CDR3 reads CASSLLSGLAESYEQYF. The CDR3 DNA follows: TGTGCCAGCAGTCTCCTATCCGGACTAGCGGAATCCTACGAGCAGTACTTC. Together with reference TRBV28 and TRBJ2-7, the CDR3 gives the full variable domain: DVKVTQSSRYLVKRTGEKVFLECVQDMDHENMFWYRQDPGLGLRLIYFSYDVKMKEKGDIPEGYSVSREKKERFSLILESASTNQTSMYLCASSLLSGLAESYEQYFGPGTRLTVT.

This clone was counted only a few times. This chain connects TRBV2 to TRBJ2-7; 13 bases are shared with TRBD2. CDR3 length: 14 amino acids. V lost 7 bases to trimming and J lost 2 bases; unmatched junction nucleotides: 2. CDR1 SNHLY and CDR2 FYNNEI come from the germline V gene. CDR3: CASKGTSGAYEQYF. The CDR3 coding sequence is TGTGCCAGCAAGGGGACTAGCGGGGCCTACGAGCAGTACTTC.

J is TRBJ2-2 and V is TRBV5-1; D might be TRBD1 (5 bases). V lost 0 bases and J lost 5, with 20 bases in between. The germline V gene has CDR1 SGHRS and CDR2 YFSETQ. This CDR3 is built from 18 residues. The CDR3 nucleotides are TGCGCCAGCAGCTTGGGTCCTAGACTCCAGGGATATACCGGGGAGCTGTTTTTT. Its protein product is CASSLGPRLQGYTGELFF.

This chain links TRBV5-1 with TRBJ1-3, with TRBD1 identical over 9 bases. The CDR3 spans 14 residues. Germline V gene lookup returns CDR1 SGHRS and CDR2 YFSETQ. Germline trimming cut 5 bases from V and 4 bases from J; bases unmatched to any gene: 4. CDR3 sequence: CASRDRGPGNTIYF. CDR3 DNA sequence: TGCGCCAGCAGGGACAGGGGTCCGGGAAACACCATATATTTT.

This chain's CDR3 is CAWSRGGPQHF. The CDR3 DNA is TGTGCCTGGAGTCGGGGGGGGCCCCAGCATTTT. This sequence joins TRBV30 and TRBJ1-5; D may be TRBD1 (5 bases). CDR1 and CDR2 (germline): GTSNPN, SVGIG (reference sequence). This CDR3 has 11 residues. V was shortened by 2 bases and J by 9 bases, with 8 bases between the two germline ends.